This passage covers 7 T cell receptor beta chains from one sample sequenced in a study of tumor-infiltrating lymphocytes in primary liver carcinoma. Co-extraction yielded RNA and DNA from around 18-30 mg of unsorted bulk tissue. From 500 ng of total RNA, TCR beta-specific cDNA was reverse-transcribed using a constant-region primer. Library construction for TCR beta comprised three nested multiplex PCR rounds performed with slightly modified ARM-PCR. The first two PCR rounds used TRBV1-TRBV30 primers with a Cbeta primer, 9 to 11 cycles each. TCRdb re-analysed the multiplex PCR reads in MiXCR, keeping a single row per CDR3 protein. The data show under 200,000 distinct CDR3 sequences, just under 85% seen once. Material: tumor tissue from primary liver carcinoma. The receptors here all came from a man aged 35-49 years with primary liver carcinoma and hepatitis B virus infection.

Points on this clonotype: An end of the junction does not agree with germline; a read error may underlie this. This chain uses TRBV6-5 with TRBJ2-1; D is unresolved. This CDR3 has 14 amino acids. Germline V gene sequence: CDR1 MNHEY, CDR2 SVGAGI. The CDR3 DNA reads as TGTGCCAGCACTCTACTGGGGTCCTACGATGAGCAGTTCTTC. This gives the protein CASTLLGSYDEQFF.

In the case of this clonotype: A much larger clone is a single base away; this may be a read error. V usage is TRBV28 and J usage is TRBJ1-5, with D possibly matching TRBD1 (6 bases). There are 13 residues in the CDR3. Germline values: CDR1 MDHEN, CDR2 SYDVKM. The CDR3 region is CASRKQGNQPQRF. The CDR3, as DNA: TGTGCCAGCCGAAAACAGGGTAATCAGCCCCAGCGTTTT.

V usage is TRBV29-1 and J usage is TRBJ2-7; D may be TRBD1 or TRBD2 (5 bases each). The CDR3 extends over 16 amino acids. The V gene's germline CDR1 is SQVTM and CDR2 ANQGSEA. Here the CDR3 DNA reads TGCTGCGCCAAGACATCTGGGACCGGCACTCCCCACGAGCAGTACTTC. Amino acid sequence: CCAKTSGTGTPHEQYF.

A word on this clonotype: At one boundary the junction diverges from the germline segment, which might be a read error. This chain connects TRBV30 to TRBJ2-1; unclear D gene. The CDR3 contains 11 residues. Per germline, CDR1 GTSNPN and CDR2 SVGIG (reference sequence). The DNA for the CDR3 is TGTGCCTGGGGGGAATACAGTGAGCAGTTCTTC. Translating it yields CAWGEYSEQFF. The whole variable domain, remainder taken from reference TRBV30 and TRBJ2-1, is SQTIHQWPATLVQPVGSPLSLECTVEGTSNPNLYWYRQAAGRGLQLLFYSVGIGQISSEVPQNLSASRPQDRQFILSSKKLLLSDSGFYLCAWGEYSEQFFGPGTRLTVL.

In regard to this clonotype: Mismatch with germline at one junction end may stem from a read error. The genes are TRBV29-1 and TRBJ2-1; 11 nucleotides match TRBD2. This CDR3 comprises 15 residues. Germline V gene lookup returns CDR1 SQVTM and CDR2 ANQGSEA. The CDR3 here is CSVGLAGWFYNQQFF. DNA of the CDR3: TGCAGCGTTGGACTAGCGGGGTGGTTCTACAATCAGCAGTTCTTC.

To note about this clonotype: The junction departs from germline at one end; a sequencing error may be responsible. The chain is built from TRBV6-6 and TRBJ1-6, with 8 nucleotides matching TRBD1. The germline CDR1 and CDR2 sequences are MNHNY and SVGAGI (reference sequence). This CDR3 region has 14 residues. The CDR3 here is CASTHTGGSSPPHF. As DNA, the CDR3 is TGTGCCAGCACCCACACAGGGGGGAGTTCACCCCCCCACTTT.

Turning to this clonotype: A much more abundant neighbour one base away suggests this may be a read error. The J gene is TRBJ1-2, the V gene TRBV28, with 9 bases aligning to TRBD1. Germline values: CDR1 MDHEN, CDR2 SYDVKM. This CDR3 region has 14 residues. Here the CDR3 reads CASSWTGATYAYTF. The CDR3 bases are TGTGCCAGCAGTTGGACAGGGGCCACCTATGCCTACACCTTC.